A selection of T cell receptor beta chains follows, all from one sample in a study of blood T cell repertoires in COVID-19. Libraries were prepared by immunoSEQ multiplex PCR; TCRdb keeps only in-frame clonotypes and omits some of them. Of fewer than 450,000 clones listed, 85% to 90% are singletons. The sample was peripheral blood. The receptors originated from a woman in her seventies with COVID-19, enrolled during active disease. CDR3s include the opening cysteine and the closing phenylalanine or tryptophan. D genes are given only for firm matches. Part of the rows lack a size; the others show once, few, many or a class for expanded clones.

d_gene: .
j_gene: TRBJ1-4
v_gene: TRBV2
abundance: .
len: 10
CDR3nt: TGTGCCAGCAGTGACAGGGAACTGTTTTTT
CDR3aa: CASSDRELFF

d_gene: TRBD1
j_gene: TRBJ1-4
v_gene: TRBV6-1
abundance: once
len: 15
CDR3nt: TGTGCCAGCAGTGATGGGACAGCAACTAATGAAAAACTGTTTTTT
CDR3aa: CASSDGTATNEKLFF

d_gene: TRBD1
j_gene: TRBJ1-5
v_gene: TRBV27
abundance: .
len: 17
CDR3nt: TGTGCCAGCAGGCAAGACAGGGGTGGGTATAGCAATCAGCCCCAGCATTTT
CDR3aa: CASRQDRGGYSNQPQHF

d_gene: TRBD2
j_gene: TRBJ2-5
v_gene: TRBV14
abundance: .
len: 17
CDR3nt: TGTGCCAGCAGCCAAGTTGGGGCAGCGGGGCCTTTTGAGACCCAGTACTTC
CDR3aa: CASSQVGAAGPFETQYF

d_gene: TRBD1
j_gene: TRBJ1-3
v_gene: TRBV11-2
abundance: once
len: 14
CDR3nt: TGTGCCAGCAGTGAGGGGGCTCGAGGAAACACCATATATTTT
CDR3aa: CASSEGARGNTIYF

d_gene: .
j_gene: TRBJ2-7
v_gene: TRBV10-1
abundance: few
len: 14
CDR3nt: TGCGCCAGCAGTGAGCGGACAGAAAATTACGAGCAGTACTTC
CDR3aa: CASSERTENYEQYF

d_gene: .
j_gene: TRBJ2-1
v_gene: TRBV9
abundance: .
len: 16
CDR3nt: TGTGCCAGCAGCGCTGGTCCGCCGGGCTCCTACAATGAGCAGTTCTTC
CDR3aa: CASSAGPPGSYNEQFF

d_gene: TRBD1
j_gene: TRBJ1-4
v_gene: TRBV7-9
abundance: .
len: 14
CDR3nt: TGTGCCAGCAGCTTGGGGACAGGGGATGAAAAACTGTTTTTT
CDR3aa: CASSLGTGDEKLFF

d_gene: .
j_gene: TRBJ1-1
v_gene: TRBV18
abundance: .
len: 14
CDR3nt: TGTGCCAGCTCACCCACAACAGGGTACACTGAAGCTTTCTTT
CDR3aa: CASSPTTGYTEAFF

d_gene: TRBD1
j_gene: TRBJ2-5
v_gene: TRBV5-4
abundance: .
len: 14
CDR3nt: TGTGCCAGCAGCTTATACGGACAGGGGGGTGGCCAGTACTTC
CDR3aa: CASSLYGQGGGQYF

d_gene: TRBD1
j_gene: TRBJ2-2
v_gene: TRBV5-1
abundance: .
len: 16
CDR3nt: TGCGCCAGCAGAGGGGGCTGGGACAGGGCATCCGGGGAGCTGTTTTTT
CDR3aa: CASRGGWDRASGELFF

d_gene: .
j_gene: TRBJ2-2
v_gene: TRBV24-1
abundance: .
len: 19
CDR3nt: TGTGCCACCAGTGATTTGCTCTGGGGGGACAGTTTCAACACCGGGGAGCTGTTTTTT
CDR3aa: CATSDLLWGDSFNTGELFF

d_gene: TRBD1
j_gene: TRBJ2-7
v_gene: TRBV27
abundance: .
len: 15
CDR3nt: TGTGCCAGCAGTATCGGGGGACAGGGGGCGGGGGAGCAGTACTTC
CDR3aa: CASSIGGQGAGEQYF

d_gene: .
j_gene: TRBJ1-2
v_gene: TRBV28
abundance: .
len: 14
CDR3nt: TGTGCCAGCAGTTTAGGGGGCAGACTCTATGGCTACACCTTC
CDR3aa: CASSLGGRLYGYTF

d_gene: TRBD1
j_gene: TRBJ1-2
v_gene: TRBV18
abundance: .
len: 14
CDR3nt: TGTGCCAGCTCACCGAGGGACAGGCTCTATGGCTACACCTTC
CDR3aa: CASSPRDRLYGYTF

d_gene: TRBD1
j_gene: TRBJ2-1
v_gene: TRBV19
abundance: .
len: 14
CDR3nt: TGTGCCAGTACCCGGGACAGGGAGGTCGATGAGCAGTTCTTC
CDR3aa: CASTRDREVDEQFF

d_gene: .
j_gene: TRBJ1-1
v_gene: TRBV19
abundance: many
len: 16
CDR3nt: TGTGCCAGTAGTACCCGACACCTACAGGGATCCACTGAAGCTTTCTTT
CDR3aa: CASSTRHLQGSTEAFF

d_gene: .
j_gene: TRBJ2-7
v_gene: TRBV7-2
abundance: .
len: 14
CDR3nt: TGTGCCAGCAGCTTAGCGCGCGGTAGACGGGAGCAGTACTTC
CDR3aa: CASSLARGRREQYF

d_gene: TRBD1
j_gene: TRBJ2-6
v_gene: TRBV7-3
abundance: .
len: 18
CDR3nt: TGTGCCAGCAGCTTATCGGGACAGCTTCTCTCTGGGGCCAACGTCCTGACTTTC
CDR3aa: CASSLSGQLLSGANVLTF

d_gene: .
j_gene: TRBJ1-2
v_gene: TRBV5-4
abundance: .
len: 15
CDR3nt: TGTGCCAGCAGCCAGGGACTAGACCTTGACTATGGCTACACCTTC
CDR3aa: CASSQGLDLDYGYTF

d_gene: TRBD1
j_gene: TRBJ1-5
v_gene: TRBV6-6
abundance: .
len: 14
CDR3nt: TGTGCCACCCTTGGACAGGGCGGCAATCAGCCCCAGCATTTT
CDR3aa: CATLGQGGNQPQHF

d_gene: .
j_gene: TRBJ1-2
v_gene: TRBV10-3
abundance: .
len: 13
CDR3nt: TGTGCCATCAGTAGGACAGAAAACTATGGCTACACCTTC
CDR3aa: CAISRTENYGYTF

d_gene: .
j_gene: TRBJ1-3
v_gene: TRBV4-1
abundance: .
len: 18
CDR3nt: TGCGCCAGCAGCCAAGATATCAGCGGGGCTTACTCTGGAAACACCATATATTTT
CDR3aa: CASSQDISGAYSGNTIYF

d_gene: .
j_gene: TRBJ1-5
v_gene: TRBV7-9
abundance: .
len: 14
CDR3nt: TGTGCCAGCAGCTTAGTCGGGGATGGGCAGCCCCAGCATTTT
CDR3aa: CASSLVGDGQPQHF

d_gene: .
j_gene: TRBJ2-5
v_gene: TRBV9
abundance: .
len: 13
CDR3nt: TGTGCCAGCAGCGTAGGGGGGGTCGAGACCCAGTACTTC
CDR3aa: CASSVGGVETQYF

d_gene: .
j_gene: TRBJ2-3
v_gene: TRBV5-6
abundance: .
len: 11
CDR3nt: TGTGCCAGCAGCCAGGACTATACGCAGTATTTT
CDR3aa: CASSQDYTQYF

d_gene: TRBD2
j_gene: TRBJ2-5
v_gene: TRBV24-1
abundance: .
len: 17
CDR3nt: TGTGCCACCAGTGATTTGAGGGCTAGCGGGGGGAGAGAGACCCAGTACTTC
CDR3aa: CATSDLRASGGRETQYF

d_gene: TRBD1
j_gene: TRBJ2-3
v_gene: TRBV5-1
abundance: .
len: 15
CDR3nt: TGCGCCAGTTTCTCGCCGGGACAGGGGGCAGATACGCAGTATTTT
CDR3aa: CASFSPGQGADTQYF

d_gene: .
j_gene: TRBJ1-2
v_gene: TRBV7-2
abundance: .
len: 13
CDR3nt: TGTGCCAGCAGCTCGGATTACAGGGTTGGCTACACCTTC
CDR3aa: CASSSDYRVGYTF